This TCR beta chain was sequenced during a study of blood T cell repertoires in COVID-19 (TCRdb year 2020). Context from the whole study: Samples from collaborators originated in the United States, Italy and Spain and spanned both the acute and convalescent phases of COVID-19. Deeply sampled blood TCRbeta repertoires from subjects exposed to, actively infected with, or recovered from COVID-19 were included in the dataset. Where available, HLA class I and class II types were obtained from metadata supplied by the sample provider rather than from assay-based typing. A freely available public database, intended as a resource for researchers studying the immune response to SARS-CoV-2, is where the repertoires were released. Samples were obtained from the ongoing ImmuneRACE study (first 160 participants) and from 1,254 subjects provided by 6 global collaborators. The prospective study material was composed of cDNA or gDNA derived from T cells, B-cell-depleted T cells, or PBMCs. A de-identified subject ID, COVID-19 status, age in years and sex were almost always included in the sample metadata. General findings and caveats noted by the study authors: The amount of clinical and demographic metadata varied by source and participant and was provided uncurated.

V lost 5 bases and J lost 7 bases; the stretch between them is 16 bases long. The CDR3 holds 14 amino acids from the cysteine to the phenylalanine. Of all the DNA, just the CDR3 is kept, 42 bases in frame from base 1. The germline V gene gives CDR1 as SGHRS and CDR2 as YFSETQ. TCRbeta CDR3 regions were amplified from genomic DNA by means of the immunoSEQ Assay, a bias-controlled multiplex PCR. The authors' pipeline ran thus. Within the assay, amplification of reference gene primers was used to estimate how many nucleated cells each sample contained. Sequence reads were collapsed and filtered to measure the absolute abundance of every unique TCRbeta CDR3 rearrangement. For each sample, productive Simpson clonality was calculated by taking the square root of Simpson's diversity index across productive rearrangements. TCRdb took this table from immuneACCESS and kept in-frame rearrangements with V and J called. Such tables lack part of the clones; where checked against another copy, unresolved V genes explain under half of the gap, and the rest is unexplained. V, J and clone size were drawn from that table, and D and trimming were deduced from the DNA. The sample contains approximately 150,000 clones, about four fifths of them found a single time. In total, the top ten clones hold roughly a fifth of the sample.

Comment on this clone: No cognate antigen has been identified for it. The input lacks base qualities; no much larger clone sits a single base away.

Samples from volunteer blood donors who had recovered from COVID-19 were contributed by a second Seattle source. Whole blood was collected in K2EDTA tubes by collaborating institutions according to the institutions' own protocols. Collaborator samples were shipped for TCRbeta analysis as frozen whole blood, isolated PBMCs, or DNA extracted from either sample type. Rearrangement joined TRBV5-1 to TRBJ2-1, and TRBD2 may be the D gene, going by 6 matching bases. The specimen sequenced was peripheral blood. The source of this sequence is a woman between 70 and 85 years old who had recovered from COVID-19. The base sequence is TGCGCCAGCAGTGGGGGGAACCCGGGGAATGAGCAGTTCTTC. It encodes CASSGGNPGNEQFF.